The T cell receptor beta chain under discussion was sequenced for a study of post-analysis software for immune sequencing data. Study context: Included among the disease courses, which were recorded for the cohort, were relapsing-remitting, secondary progressive and progressive-relapsing multiple sclerosis.

The V gene lost 1 base and the J gene lost 3 bases, with 7 bases spanning the gap. The V gene's germline CDR1 is SEHNR and CDR2 FQNEAQ (reference sequence). The length of the CDR3 is 14 residues. General study results and limits: Among 5 or 6 TRBV segments more frequent in patients than controls were TRBV5-6, TRBV5-1 and TRBV20-1. Those with multiple sclerosis, the patient group, showed significantly lower normalized Chao1 diversity than controls.

Concerning this clonotype itself: Its antigen is undetermined.

TCR beta cDNA libraries had unique molecular identifiers. Some 500,000 cDNA molecules were recovered from an input of roughly 0.95 to 11 million T cells. In TCRdb, the PCR reads were re-called with MiXCR into one record per CDR3 protein. Of more than 450,000 distinct CDR3 sequences in the sample, 44% were seen once. This chain connects TRBV7-9 to TRBJ1-5; possible D gene TRBD1, 5 bases. The source of this sequence is a girl between 5 and 17 years old with multiple sclerosis. Sequences were obtained from blood. The DNA for the CDR3 is TGTGCCAGCAGCTTAGAGGGGACCAATCAGCCCCAGCATTTT. Protein product: CASSLEGTNQPQHF.